Each of the 20 T cell receptor beta chains below was sequenced from the same sample in a study of shared clonotypes between healthy human individuals. Clones were read by immunoSEQ multiplex PCR, and TCRdb kept only the in-frame ones, dropping some. The sample carries millions of clones, 85% to 95% recorded once. Sequencing was done on a sample of naive CD4+ T cells sorted from blood. Indicated subset: CD45RA+ positively selected. All receptors come from a young man in good health.

The gene calls are TRBV6-5 and TRBJ2-3; a weak D match, TRBD1 (5 bases). Germline CDR1 and CDR2: MNHEY and SVGAGI. Between the trimmed V and J ends, which lost 6 bases and 6 bases, there was a span of 16 bases. The length of the CDR3 is 14 residues. This CDR3 reads CASSGLQPGDTQYF. The CDR3, as DNA: TGTGCCAGCAGCGGGCTCCAGCCAGGGGATACGCAGTATTTT.

The CDR3 loop reads CASSIASLRDGNYGYTF. The CDR3 DNA follows: TGTGCCAGTAGTATAGCGTCTCTCCGGGACGGAAACTATGGCTACACCTTC. The chain links TRBV19 to TRBJ1-2, with D possibly being TRBD1 (5 bases). The CDR3 consists of 17 residues. The V gene's germline CDR1 is LNHDA and CDR2 SQIVND (reference sequence). Trimming removed 1 base from V and 2 bases from J, with 17 bases in between.

The gene calls are TRBV28 and TRBJ1-1; D remains ambiguous. Germline V gene lookup returns CDR1 MDHEN and CDR2 SYDVKM. The CDR3 length is 13 residues. V was clipped by 4 bases and J by 4 bases, with 10 bases between them. The CDR3 nucleotides read TGTGCCAGCAGTTCACGGTGGGTCACTGAAGCTTTCTTT. Its protein is CASSSRWVTEAFF.

Comment on this clone: The same CDR3 also results from other DNA sequences found in this sample. The chain employs TRBV6-5 and TRBJ1-3; no clear D gene. The ends were cut back, 4 bases at V and 3 bases at J, with 4 bases in the middle. CDR1 MNHEY and CDR2 SVGAGI come from the germline V gene. The CDR3 has 12 residues. CDR3 residues: CASSSVGNTIYF. DNA of the CDR3: TGTGCCAGCAGTTCGGTTGGAAACACCATATATTTT.

The gene calls are TRBV5-1 and TRBJ2-5; 15 positions agree with TRBD2. In germline, CDR1 is SGHRS, CDR2 YFSETQ. The CDR3 length is 19 residues. J was trimmed by 2 bases and V by 4 bases; bases with no gene match: 12. The CDR3 region is CASSPTGLAGGPQQETQYF. The CDR3 DNA reads as TGCGCCAGCAGCCCAACCGGACTAGCGGGAGGGCCTCAGCAAGAGACCCAGTACTTC.

The J gene is TRBJ2-4, the V gene TRBV6-5, with 10 positions matching TRBD2. The CDR3 length is 14 residues. Germline V gives CDR1 MNHEY, CDR2 SVGAGI. The junction had 3 bases not matched to a gene; V was cut back by 3 bases and J by 7 bases. The CDR3 DNA is TGTGCCAGCAGTTATGAGCGGGAGGGGAACATTCAGTACTTC. The encoded protein is CASSYEREGNIQYF.

This sequence joins TRBV7-2 and TRBJ2-7; D uncertain. The CDR3 is made up of 15 amino acids. V lost 1 base, J lost 1 base, and 11 bases lay in between. In germline, CDR1 is SGHTA, CDR2 FQGNSA. CDR3 loop: CASSLGLTVSYEQYF. CDR3 DNA sequence: TGTGCCAGCAGCTTAGGATTGACGGTTTCCTACGAGCAGTACTTC.

The chain couples TRBV19 to TRBJ2-7; 11 bases agree with TRBD1. Trimming at V came to 4 bases and at J to 3 bases, leaving 5 bases not matched to a gene. The CDR3 sequence is 15 residues long. Germline CDR1 LNHDA, CDR2 SQIVND (reference sequence). CDR3 DNA: TGTGCCAGTAGTACATCGGGACAGGGGGTCTACGAGCAGTACTTC. This gives the protein CASSTSGQGVYEQYF.

This clone appeared a single time. V is TRBV18 and J is TRBJ2-1; D remains unclear. The germline V gene encodes CDR1 KGHSH and CDR2 LQKENI. V was clipped by 2 bases and J by 8 bases, with 13 bases between them. CDR3 size: 14 residues. The CDR3 reads CASSPGKRVDEQFF. CDR3 nucleotide sequence: TGTGCCAGCTCACCAGGGAAGAGAGTAGATGAGCAGTTCTTC.

This chain joins TRBV18 and TRBJ2-4, with 15 bases identical to TRBD2. The CDR3 is made up of 16 amino acids. Germline V gives CDR1 KGHSH, CDR2 LQKENI. The V segment lost 6 bases and the J segment 9 bases; nucleotides outside the gene matches: 9. The CDR3 DNA follows: TGTGCCAGCTCGCGGGGACTAGCGGGAGGATACGGCATTCAGTACTTC. This codes for CASSRGLAGGYGIQYF.

The chain uses TRBV6-6 and TRBJ1-2; D is ambiguous. The germline V and J ends were trimmed by 4 bases and 2 bases, with 8 bases remaining between them. This CDR3 is built from 13 residues. The germline V gene has CDR1 MNHNY and CDR2 SVGAGI (reference sequence). CDR3 region: CASSSVQNYGYTF. CDR3 DNA: TGTGCCAGCAGTTCGGTGCAGAACTATGGCTACACCTTC.

The J gene is TRBJ2-7, the V gene TRBV27, with a tentative D call TRBD2 (6 bases). Germline CDR1 reads MNHEY; CDR2 reads SMNVEV (reference sequence). Trimming stripped 6 bases from V and 2 bases from J, with 11 bases between. The CDR3 covers 13 residues. The DNA for the CDR3 is TGTGCCAGCAGGCGGACTATAACCTACGAGCAGTACTTC. This sequence encodes CASRRTITYEQYF.

Of note for this clone: Other nucleotide sequences in the sample specify the same CDR3. The V and J genes are TRBV29-1 and TRBJ1-1; no firm D call. The CDR3 length is 12 residues. Trimming took 4 bases from V and 1 from J, leaving 7 bases between them. CDR1 and CDR2 from the germline V gene are SQVTM and ANQGSEA. The CDR3 nucleotides read TGCAGCGTTGGGTCTGGGAACACTGAAGCTTTCTTT. It is translated as CSVGSGNTEAFF.

The chain couples TRBV19 to TRBJ1-5; D is unclear. Trimming took off 5 bases at V and 5 bases at J, with 10 bases between the two ends. CDR3 length: 13 amino acids. The V gene's germline CDR1 is LNHDA and CDR2 SQIVND (reference sequence). Here the CDR3 reads CASSSRVDQPQHF. The CDR3 region has the DNA TGTGCCAGTAGTTCGAGGGTGGATCAGCCCCAGCATTTT. The full variable domain, its missing parts supplied by reference TRBV19 and TRBJ1-5, is DGGITQSPKYLFRKEGQNVTLSCEQNLNHDAMYWYRQDPGQGLRLIYYSQIVNDFQKGDIAEGYSVSREKKESFPLTVTSAQKNPTAFYLCASSSRVDQPQHFGDGTRLSIL.

The V and J genes are TRBV5-6 and TRBJ2-1; D unresolved. Germline-derived CDR1 and CDR2 are SGHDT and YYEEEE. Trimming removed 1 base at V and 8 bases at J, with 10 bases between. This CDR3 region has 13 residues. CDR3 bases: TGTGCCAGCAGCTTGACTGCTCTGGATGAGCAGTTCTTC. Residues: CASSLTALDEQFF.

The rearrangement links TRBV10-1 to TRBJ2-7; tentatively, D is TRBD1 or TRBD2 (5 bases each). V dropped 6 bases and J dropped 3 bases, with 9 bases sitting between them. The CDR3 extends over 12 amino acids. Germline CDR1 is WNHNN and CDR2 is SYGVQD (reference sequence). As DNA, the CDR3 is TGCGCCAGCAGAATGGGGGTCTACGAGCAGTACTTC. Amino acids: CASRMGVYEQYF.

The chain uses TRBV18 and TRBJ2-4; 8 bases align to TRBD1. V shed 1 base and J 5 bases; nucleotides not matched to a gene: 1. The CDR3 covers 14 residues. Germline assignment: CDR1 KGHSH and CDR2 LQKENI. Written as DNA, the CDR3 is TGTGCCAGCTCACCACAGGACAGGGAAAACATTCAGTACTTC. This encodes CASSPQDRENIQYF.

This chain connects TRBV10-3 to TRBJ1-1; D is perhaps TRBD1 (6 bases). The length of the CDR3 is 14 residues. CDR1 is ENHRY, CDR2 SYGVKD, per germline. Between the trimmed V and J ends, which lost 7 bases and 0 bases, there was a span of 12 bases. The DNA of the CDR3 is TGTGCCATCACTAGGGGGGAAATGAACACTGAAGCTTTCTTT. Its translation: CAITRGEMNTEAFF.

V and J are TRBV9 and TRBJ1-6; D unclear. Per the germline V gene, CDR1 is SGDLS and CDR2 is YYNGEE. The CDR3 has 16 residues. V lost 0 bases and J 0 bases, leaving 7 bases between the germline ends. This chain's CDR3 is CASSVDPGSYNSPLHF. In DNA form, the CDR3 reads TGTGCCAGCAGCGTAGATCCGGGCTCCTATAATTCACCCCTCCACTTT.

The J gene is TRBJ1-1, the V gene TRBV20-1; D remains unclear. Germline CDR1 and CDR2: DFQATT and SNEGSKA (reference sequence). V was cut by 6 bases and J by 5 bases, with 10 bases left in between. CDR3 length: 11 residues. DNA for the CDR3: TGCAGTGCCCCGCGTATAACTGAAGCTTTCTTT. Its translation is CSAPRITEAFF.